These 23 T cell receptor beta chains came from one sample sequenced in a study of tumor and adjacent non-tumor tissue in lung cancer. No cell sorting was done before RNA was extracted from the tissue. A modified ARM-PCR protocol with three rounds of nested PCR amplified TCRbeta. TCRdb re-derived calls from the multiplex PCR reads in MiXCR, one entry per CDR3 protein. The table has about 110,000 distinct CDR3 sequences, over 75% seen once. The specimen sequenced was lung tumor tissue. The receptors were gathered from an older man with non-small cell lung cancer.

The chain links TRBV4-2 to TRBJ1-5, with TRBD1 identical over 10 bases. The CDR3 is made up of 15 amino acids. V shed 10 bases and J 5 bases; nucleotides not matched to a gene: 11. The germline V gene has CDR1 LGHNA and CDR2 YNFKEQ. The CDR3 loop reads CANTLQGTGDQPQHF. The CDR3 nucleotides read TGTGCCAACACCCTGCAAGGGACAGGGGATCAGCCCCAGCATTTT.

On this clonotype itself: A much larger clone lies one base from this, so it may be a read error. This chain connects TRBV11-2 to TRBJ2-1; D is undetermined. The CDR3 is 13 residues long. Germline values: CDR1 SGHAT, CDR2 FQNNGV. Trimming removed 2 bases from V and 8 bases from J, with 10 bases in between. The CDR3 loop is CASSLNDVYEQFF. In nucleotides, the CDR3 is TGTGCCAGCAGCTTAAATGATGTCTATGAGCAGTTCTTC.

The rearrangement joins TRBV10-3 to TRBJ2-5; 8 bases map to TRBD2. The CDR3 length is 19 residues. V lost 5 bases and J lost 5; bases outside the gene matches: 22. From germline, CDR1 is ENHRY and CDR2 SYGVKD. CDR3: CAISSRPSTSVIAGETQYF. CDR3 nucleotides: TGTGCCATCAGTTCTCGTCCTTCGACTAGCGTAATTGCAGGGGAGACCCAGTACTTC.

This clonotype showed up just a few times. A much more abundant neighbour one base away suggests this may be a read error. The CDR3 coding sequence is TGCAGTGCTGGAATAGCGGGGTTCACAGATACGCAGTATTTT. Translation: CSAGIAGFTDTQYF. J is TRBJ2-3 and V is TRBV20-1, with 8 positions matching TRBD2. V shed 5 bases and J 2 bases; nucleotides not matched to a gene: 6. Germline assignment: CDR1 DFQATT and CDR2 SNEGSKA (reference sequence). CDR3 length: 14 amino acids.

This clonotype was seen many times. The chain combines TRBV12-3 or TRBV12-4 with TRBJ2-5, with D uncertain. The CDR3 covers 12 residues. Trimming pared 5 bases from V and 5 bases from J, leaving 9 bases between. In DNA, the CDR3 is TGTGCCAGCAGTAGTTTAGGGGAGACCCAGTACTTC. Translating gives CASSSLGETQYF.

J is TRBJ2-1 and V is TRBV20-1; 10 nucleotides line up with TRBD2. Trimming removed 2 bases from V and 8 bases from J; junction bases left unmatched: 15. The CDR3 is 17 amino acids. From germline, CDR1 is DFQATT and CDR2 SNEGSKA (reference sequence). The CDR3: CSARYPSGGAGLDEQFF. CDR3 nucleotides: TGCAGTGCTAGATATCCCAGCGGGGGGGCTGGTTTGGATGAGCAGTTCTTC.

Remarks on this clonotype: An end of the junction differs from the germline gene, which may be a read error. This chain links TRBV11-3 with TRBJ2-5; the D gene is possibly TRBD2 (7 bases). The germline V gene has CDR1 SGHNT and CDR2 YENEEA. The CDR3 is 15 residues long. The CDR3 here is CASILGARGQETRYF. The DNA for the CDR3 is TGTGCCAGCATCTTAGGCGCGCGGGGGCAAGAGACCCGGTACTTC.

This clonotype showed up just once. The rearrangement links TRBV5-6 to TRBJ2-4; the match to TRBD2 covers 9 bases. The CDR3 extends over 17 amino acids. Germline V gives CDR1 SGHDT, CDR2 YYEEEE. Unmatched junction bases numbered 14, after V lost 4 bases and J lost 6 bases. This CDR3 is CASSASGARVVGNIQYF. The CDR3 DNA is TGTGCCAGCAGCGCTAGCGGGGCAAGGGTCGTTGGAAACATTCAGTACTTC.

A word on this clonotype: The conserved closing phenylalanine or tryptophan is absent in this CDR3, likely reflecting a read error. The chain uses TRBV12-3 or TRBV12-4 and TRBJ1-6; D might be TRBD1 (5 bases). There are 16 residues in the CDR3. CDR3 nucleotide sequence: TGTACCAGCACCTCCGGGACGGGGGGCTATAATTCACCCCTCCACTCT. Translation: CTSTSGTGGYNSPLHS.

In regard to this clonotype: A read error may produce the germline difference seen at one junction end. The rearrangement links TRBV13 to TRBJ2-7, with a tentative D call TRBD2 (5 bases). CDR1 is PRHDT, CDR2 FYEKMQ, per germline (reference sequence). This CDR3 spans 13 amino acids. The CDR3: CAISSTTGNEQYF. CDR3 coding DNA: TGTGCCATCAGCTCAACCACGGGGAACGAACAGTACTTC.

A note on this clonotype: This sequence may be a read error, since a much larger clone differs from it by one base. The genes are TRBV28 and TRBJ1-1; TRBD1 matches 8 bases. Germline CDR1 is MDHEN and CDR2 is SYDVKM. This CDR3 has 12 residues. The ends lost 7 bases at V and 7 bases at J; junction bases unmatched: 5. The CDR3 reads CASNRTGFEAFF. CDR3 in DNA: TGTGCCAGCAATCGGACAGGGTTTGAAGCTTTCTTT.

This rearrangement joins TRBV9 to TRBJ1-6; a weak D match, TRBD1 (5 bases). The CDR3 runs to 14 residues. The V end lost 0 bases, the J end lost 5 bases, and 6 bases lay between the germline ends. Germline-derived CDR1 and CDR2 are SGDLS and YYNGEE. CDR3 in DNA: TGTGCCAGCAGCGTAGGGGGCAATAATTCACCCCTCCACTTT. This gives the protein CASSVGGNNSPLHF.

Points on this clonotype: The junction shows a germline mismatch at one end, possibly a read error. J is TRBJ1-2 and V is TRBV29-1; no definite D call. The CDR3 is 16 amino acids. Germline CDR1 is SQVTM and CDR2 is ANQGSEA. This chain's CDR3 is CSVVPYQSSVEYGYTF. The CDR3 DNA is TGCAGCGTCGTCCCCTATCAATCCTCTGTAGAATATGGTTACACCTTC.

This clonotype was found once. J is TRBJ2-1 and V is TRBV11-3; 14 positions agree with TRBD2. This CDR3 region has 16 residues. Trimming removed 7 bases from V and 3 bases from J; junction bases left unmatched: 5. Germline values: CDR1 SGHNT, CDR2 YENEEA. In DNA form, the CDR3 reads TGTGCCAGCATCCTAGGGACTAGCGGGGGCTACAATGAGCAGTTCTTC. Protein sequence: CASILGTSGGYNEQFF.

The J gene is TRBJ1-4, the V gene TRBV6-5; D is undetermined. Germline assignment: CDR1 MNHEY and CDR2 SVGAGI. Trimming cost V 11 bases and J 0 bases, with 16 bases left between them. There are 15 residues in the CDR3. The CDR3 loop reads CACSFSPATNEKLFF. DNA of the CDR3: TGTGCCTGTAGTTTCTCCCCAGCAACTAATGAAAAACTGTTTTTT.

About this clonotype: At one end the junction does not follow the germline gene, possibly because of a read error. The chain recombines TRBV6-2 or TRBV6-3 with TRBJ2-5, with D unclear. Germline CDR1 is MNHEY and CDR2 is SVGEGT. The CDR3 loop spans 12 amino acids. The CDR3 here is CVSSSQLKTLYF. In DNA, the CDR3 is TGTGTCAGCAGTTCCCAACTTAAGACCCTGTACTTC.

Comments on this clonotype: At one end the junction does not follow the germline gene, possibly because of a read error. The J gene is TRBJ1-1, the V gene TRBV5-4; tentative D call: TRBD1 (6 bases). This CDR3 comprises 14 residues. Germline-derived CDR1 and CDR2 are SGHNT and YYREEE (reference sequence). CDR3 bases: TGCGCCAGCAACCTCGACAGGATGAACACTGAAGCTTTCTTT. Protein sequence: CASNLDRMNTEAFF.

Comments on this clonotype: The junction does not match germline at one end; this may be a read error. The DNA of the CDR3 is TGTGCCAGCAGTCCGGTACTAGGCAAAACCAATGTGCAGTTCTTC. Its translation: CASSPVLGKTNVQFF. The chain has TRBV6-2 or TRBV6-3 and TRBJ2-1; D perhaps matches TRBD2 (5 bases). Germline V CDR1 and CDR2: MNHEY, SVGEGT. The length of the CDR3 is 15 residues.

The rearrangement links TRBV6-5 to TRBJ2-1; D assignment may be TRBD1 or TRBD2 (5 bases each). Between the trimmed V and J ends, which lost 6 bases and 2 bases, there was a span of 14 bases. The CDR3 covers 15 residues. Germline V gene lookup returns CDR1 MNHEY and CDR2 SVGAGI. CDR3 nucleotide sequence: TGTGCCAGCAGGGGACGGCTGAACCCCTACAATGAGCAGTTCTTC. Its protein product is CASRGRLNPYNEQFF.

Regarding this clonotype: The CDR3 does not close with the conserved phenylalanine or tryptophan, likely indicating a read error. This chain uses TRBV12-3 or TRBV12-4 with TRBJ2-1; D call uncertain. CDR3 length: 13 amino acids. CDR3 nucleotide sequence: TGTGCCAGCTGTTTAGCATGGGGTAATGAGCAGTTCTCC. Translation gives CASCLAWGNEQFS.

As for this clonotype: The CDR3 end shows no conserved phenylalanine or tryptophan, and so a read error is likely. For the CDR3, the DNA is TGTGCCAGCAGTTGGCTAGCGGGAGGAGTGACCCAGTACTTA. Its protein is CASSWLAGGVTQYL. The chain links TRBV6-5 to TRBJ2-5; 11 bases agree with TRBD2. Looked up from germline, CDR1 is MNHEY and CDR2 is SVGAGI. The CDR3 runs 14 residues. V lost 4 bases to trimming and J lost 7 bases; unmatched junction nucleotides: 5.

Sample share makes this clonotype medium-sized. The chain is built from TRBV12-3 or TRBV12-4 and TRBJ2-3; 14 bases agree with TRBD2. There are 15 residues in the CDR3. The V gene end was trimmed by 6 bases and the J gene end by 10 bases; junction bases not matched to a gene: 9. This CDR3 reads CASRTPGLAGEAQYF. In DNA form, the CDR3 reads TGTGCCAGCAGAACCCCGGGACTAGCGGGGGAGGCGCAGTATTTT.

Notes on this clonotype: This CDR3 fails to terminate in the conserved phenylalanine or tryptophan, so it likely reflects a read error. The limits of the CDR3 on the DNA are not certain, so only TCRdb's listed CDR3 is given. The chain links TRBV10-3 to TRBJ2-1; the table's D gene call, TRBD1, was not cross checked with the DNA. The CDR3 numbers 15 amino acids, ends counted. The germline CDR1 and CDR2 sequences are ENHRY and SYGVKD. The CDR3 sequence is CAVAPAGSGANEQLL.